The 30 T cell receptor beta chains presented below share a single source sample, sequenced in a study of blood T cells in healthy people across ages. Sample-barcoded 5' priming and a J-beta primer mix drove a second PCR of about 7 to 11 cycles. TCRdb re-analysed the 5' RACE reads in MiXCR, keeping a single row per CDR3 protein. This sample has 1.5 million to 2 million distinct CDR3 sequences, with roughly 27% found just once. Sequences were obtained from blood. Receptors originate from a woman under 40 in good health.

A single count supports this clonotype. Here the CDR3 reads CASSFPQGPYNEQFF. The CDR3 region has the DNA TGTGCCAGCAGCTTCCCACAGGGTCCCTACAATGAGCAGTTCTTC. The chain employs TRBV5-5 and TRBJ2-1, with D maybe TRBD1 (6 bases). V gave up 2 bases and J gave up 2 bases, with 11 bases separating them. This CDR3 comprises 15 residues. In germline, CDR1 is SGHKS, CDR2 YYEKEE (reference sequence).

For this clonotype: This could be a read error, since a much larger clone is one nucleotide away. This chain uses TRBV7-3 with TRBJ2-1, with TRBD2 identical over 8 bases. Trimming at V came to 5 bases and at J to 5 bases, leaving 11 bases not matched to a gene. CDR1 SGHTA and CDR2 FQGTGA come from the germline V gene. There are 16 residues in the CDR3. CDR3 protein: CASSGSGGGIHNEQFF. The CDR3 coding sequence is TGTGCCAGCAGCGGGAGTGGCGGGGGGATCCACAATGAGCAGTTCTTC.

In its sample, this clonotype was seen a few times. An end of the junction does not agree with germline; a read error may underlie this. The chain carries TRBV20-1 and TRBJ2-3, with 8 positions matching TRBD1. Germline-derived CDR1 and CDR2 are DFQATT and SNEGSKA (reference sequence). The CDR3 consists of 13 residues. CDR3 region: CSATGGSTGTQYF. CDR3 nucleotides: TGCAGTGCAACAGGGGGGAGCACAGGTACGCAGTATTTT.

The chain has TRBV11-2 and TRBJ2-3, with a weak D call TRBD2 (5 bases). Trimming cost V 3 bases and J 5 bases, with 9 bases left between them. Germline CDR1 is SGHAT and CDR2 is FQNNGV. The CDR3 length is 13 residues. Here the CDR3 DNA reads TGTGCCAGCAGCTTTTCGGAGGAAGATACGCAGTATTTT. It is translated as CASSFSEEDTQYF.

This CDR3 reads CASSQTSGLYEQYF. The CDR3 DNA follows: TGTGCCAGCTCACAGACTAGCGGGCTTTACGAGCAGTACTTC. The V call is TRBV18, the J call TRBJ2-7; 10 bases match TRBD2. The germline V gene encodes CDR1 KGHSH and CDR2 LQKENI. The CDR3 runs to 14 residues. With 4 bases clipped from V and 4 bases from J, the junction kept 4 bases outside the gene matches.

This clonotype has just one count. The genes are TRBV4-1 and TRBJ2-7, with 10 bases lining up with TRBD1. CDR1 is MGHRA and CDR2 is YSYEKL in the germline V gene. CDR3 size: 14 residues. V lost 2 bases, J lost 5 bases, and 3 bases stayed unmatched. In nucleotides, the CDR3 is TGCGCCAGCAGCCAAATCGGACAGGGGGACGAGCAGTACTTC. Encoded protein: CASSQIGQGDEQYF.

This chain links TRBV6-5 with TRBJ2-2; possible D gene TRBD2, 6 bases. Trimming took 5 bases from V and 1 from J, leaving 11 bases between them. CDR1 and CDR2 from the germline V gene are MNHEY and SVGAGI. This CDR3 spans 15 amino acids. In DNA, the CDR3 is TGTGCCAGCAGTACCCGGGGAGGGAACACCGGGGAGCTGTTTTTT. Its translation is CASSTRGGNTGELFF.

The sample holds many counts of this clonotype. This chain links TRBV3-1 with TRBJ2-7, with TRBD1 as a possible D gene (6 bases). This CDR3 region has 19 residues. V lost 2 bases and J lost 0, with 23 bases in between. Germline CDR1 reads LGHDT; CDR2 reads YNNKEL (reference sequence). The CDR3 DNA is TGTGCCAGCAGCCAAATATCTGGGGCAGGGGAAGGTCGCTCCTACGAGCAGTACTTC. Amino acids: CASSQISGAGEGRSYEQYF.

The chain carries TRBV5-1 and TRBJ2-5, with TRBD2 as a possible D gene (6 bases). Trimming shortened V by 4 bases and J by 5 bases, and 15 bases separated the two germline ends. The CDR3 runs 14 residues. Looked up from germline, CDR1 is SGHRS and CDR2 is YFSETQ. The chain's CDR3 is CASSQDDREETQYF. The CDR3 nucleotides are TGCGCCAGCAGCCAGGACGACCGGGAGGAGACCCAGTACTTC.

In this sample, this clonotype turned up a few times. The J gene is TRBJ2-6, the V gene TRBV20-1; D is unclear. CDR1 and CDR2 from the germline V gene are DFQATT and SNEGSKA (reference sequence). V dropped 4 bases and J dropped 0 bases, with 7 bases sitting between them. The CDR3 is 14 residues long. The CDR3 region is CSATPSSGANVLTF. CDR3 nucleotides: TGCAGTGCTACTCCAAGCTCTGGGGCCAACGTCCTGACTTTC.

There are many counts of this clonotype. This sequence joins TRBV9 and TRBJ2-3; TRBD1 aligns across 10 bases. Germline V lookup: CDR1 SGDLS, CDR2 YYNGEE. J lost 2 bases, V lost 2 bases, and 2 bases had no gene match. The CDR3 has 15 amino acids. The CDR3 region has the DNA TGTGCCAGCAGCGTCGGGACAGGGGACACAGATACGCAGTATTTT. It codes for CASSVGTGDTDTQYF.

This chain connects TRBV5-1 to TRBJ1-1, with TRBD1 matching over 8 bases. The germline CDR1 and CDR2 sequences are SGHRS and YFSETQ. Trimming cost V 7 bases and J 5 bases; bases outside gene matches: 13. This CDR3 contains 15 residues. For the CDR3, the DNA is TGCGCCAGCGGTACCGCTCAGGGGGCTGGAACTGAAGCTTTCTTT. This translates into CASGTAQGAGTEAFF.

J is TRBJ2-1 and V is TRBV12-3 or TRBV12-4, with a weak D call TRBD2 (6 bases). The V and J ends lost 5 bases and 4 bases respectively, with 12 bases between them. The CDR3 runs 14 residues. The CDR3 protein is CASSRDWKYNEQFF. The CDR3 DNA reads TGTGCCAGCAGTCGGGACTGGAAGTACAATGAGCAGTTCTTC.

The chain is built from TRBV18 and TRBJ2-1, with TRBD1 matching 10 bases. There are 15 residues in the CDR3. The V gene end was trimmed by 3 bases and the J gene end by 6 bases; junction bases not matched to a gene: 5. The germline V gene has CDR1 KGHSH and CDR2 LQKENI. The CDR3 loop reads CASSPGTGVPNEQFF. Here the CDR3 DNA reads TGTGCCAGCTCACCTGGGACAGGGGTCCCCAATGAGCAGTTCTTC.

This clonotype turned up a few times. The chain recombines TRBV6-5 with TRBJ1-1; 8 bases fit TRBD1. Trimming removed 2 bases from V and 11 bases from J; junction bases left unmatched: 10. The CDR3 has 14 residues. CDR1 and CDR2 from the germline V gene are MNHEY and SVGAGI. CDR3 sequence reads: CASSYGQGGREAFF. CDR3 nucleotide sequence: TGTGCCAGCAGTTACGGACAGGGAGGACGTGAGGCTTTCTTT.

This clonotype has a handful of counts. The chain joins TRBV5-1 to TRBJ2-2, with unresolved D. Trimming took 5 bases from V and 0 from J, leaving 11 bases between them. The CDR3 length is 15 residues. Germline assignment: CDR1 SGHRS and CDR2 YFSETQ. The CDR3 nucleotides are TGCGCCAGCAGTCATGACCCCGCGAACACCGGGGAGCTGTTTTTT. It yields the protein CASSHDPANTGELFF.

V and J are TRBV24-1 and TRBJ2-1; 8 nucleotides match TRBD2. Germline-derived CDR1 and CDR2 are KGHDR and SFDVKD. The CDR3 covers 17 residues. V shed 9 bases, J shed 3 bases, and the junction held 15 bases outside the gene matches. CDR3 DNA sequence: TGTGCCACCTCATTAGGACAACTAGCGGACCACTACAATGAGCAGTTCTTC. This codes for CATSLGQLADHYNEQFF.

This clonotype was picked up many times. V usage is TRBV6-5 and J usage is TRBJ2-7; TRBD1 might be the D (6 bases). The CDR3 loop spans 14 amino acids. V dropped 5 bases and J dropped 5 bases, with 16 bases sitting between them. Germline loops: CDR1 MNHEY, CDR2 SVGAGI. CDR3 loop: CASSRGIQGNEQYF. The CDR3 DNA reads TGTGCCAGCAGTAGGGGGATCCAGGGGAACGAGCAGTACTTC.

There are many counts of this clonotype. This chain joins TRBV7-2 and TRBJ2-7; no clear D gene. Germline CDR1 SGHTA, CDR2 FQGNSA. V was shortened by 0 bases and J by 4 bases, with 16 bases between the two germline ends. This CDR3 contains 16 residues. CDR3 nucleotides: TGTGCCAGCAGCTTAGCACCGAATACAAGGGCATACGAGCAGTACTTC. Translated, it gives CASSLAPNTRAYEQYF.

The table lists this clonotype with a few counts. This chain uses TRBV20-1 with TRBJ2-5; the D is unclear. The CDR3 is made up of 14 amino acids. Per the germline V gene, CDR1 is DFQATT and CDR2 is SNEGSKA (reference sequence). V was shortened by 0 bases and J by 1 base, with 9 bases between the two germline ends. The CDR3 DNA reads as TGCAGTGCTAGAGATGGCTACCTCCAAGAGACCCAGTACTTC. Amino acid sequence: CSARDGYLQETQYF.

The chain couples TRBV4-1 to TRBJ2-7; D is unclear. This CDR3 has 15 residues. Trimming left V 0 bases short and J 2 bases short, with 11 bases between. Germline loops: CDR1 MGHRA, CDR2 YSYEKL. In DNA, the CDR3 is TGCGCCAGCAGCCAAGATCAAGTGGGAACCTACGAGCAGTACTTC. As protein: CASSQDQVGTYEQYF.

V usage is TRBV9 and J usage is TRBJ1-2; 8 bases fit TRBD1. Germline CDR1 SGDLS, CDR2 YYNGEE. After removal of 3 bases from V and 4 bases from J, the junction contained 8 bases not matched to a gene. The CDR3 totals 15 residues. CDR3 sequence (DNA): TGTGCCAGCAGCGCCCGGGACAGGAATCCCTATGGCTACACCTTC. Its protein product is CASSARDRNPYGYTF.

The gene calls are TRBV28 and TRBJ2-1; TRBD2 agrees at 11 bases. Germline V gene lookup returns CDR1 MDHEN and CDR2 SYDVKM. The trim removed 6 bases at V and 12 bases at J, leaving 4 bases unmatched. The length of the CDR3 is 12 residues. In DNA form, the CDR3 reads TGTGCCAGCAGCCAGCTAGCGGGGGGGCAGTTCTTC. Protein: CASSQLAGGQFF.

The chain links TRBV6-4 to TRBJ1-2; D unclear. The germline V and J ends were trimmed by 7 bases and 7 bases, with 10 bases remaining between them. This CDR3 spans 11 amino acids. Germline V gives CDR1 MRHNA, CDR2 SNTAGT. The CDR3 DNA reads TGTGCCAGCACGAGGAGAGGTGGCTACACCTTC. Translating it yields CASTRRGGYTF.

The gene calls are TRBV12-3 or TRBV12-4 and TRBJ2-7; a possible D gene is TRBD2 (6 bases). This CDR3 spans 14 amino acids. Deletions cut 3 bases from V and 6 bases from J, with 15 bases between. Written as DNA, the CDR3 is TGTGCCAGCAGTTTTCGGGGGTCGACTCCCGAGCAGTACTTC. Translation gives CASSFRGSTPEQYF.

This clonotype has just a few counts. This chain uses TRBV20-1 with TRBJ1-5; 8 positions agree with TRBD1. The CDR3 runs 15 residues. The V segment lost 6 bases and the J segment 4 bases; nucleotides outside the gene matches: 11. Per the germline V gene, CDR1 is DFQATT and CDR2 is SNEGSKA (reference sequence). Written as DNA, the CDR3 is TGCAGTGCAGTCATCCAGGGGGCGTCAAATCAGCCCCAGCATTTT. It encodes CSAVIQGASNQPQHF.

This clonotype was recorded a few times. The chain joins TRBV12-3 or TRBV12-4 to TRBJ1-6, with 11 bases identical to TRBD1. The CDR3 totals 13 residues. The V gene end was trimmed by 3 bases and the J gene end by 17 bases; junction bases not matched to a gene: 6. CDR3 sequence: CASSLSQGQGVHF. CDR3 coding DNA: TGTGCCAGCAGTTTGTCTCAGGGACAGGGGGTCCACTTT.

Turning to this clonotype: This sequence is one base from a far larger clone and is likely a read error. The V call is TRBV12-3 or TRBV12-4, the J call TRBJ1-5; D gene unclear. This CDR3 has 13 residues. Here the CDR3 reads CASSFGSDQPQHF. CDR3 in DNA: TGTGCCAGCAGTTTCGGTAGCGATCAGCCCCAGCATTTT.

This clonotype was seen a handful of times. The genes are TRBV2 and TRBJ2-5, with 11 bases identical to TRBD2. J was trimmed by 0 bases and V by 6 bases; bases with no gene match: 3. This CDR3 is 15 amino acids long. Looked up from germline, CDR1 is SNHLY and CDR2 is FYNNEI. The DNA for the CDR3 is TGTGCCAGCAGGGGGACTAGCGGAAACCAAGAGACCCAGTACTTC. Encoded protein: CASRGTSGNQETQYF.

This rearrangement joins TRBV11-2 to TRBJ1-4, with D perhaps TRBD1 (5 bases). The V end lost 3 bases, the J end lost 8 bases, and 13 bases lay between the germline ends. Germline V CDR1 and CDR2: SGHAT, FQNNGV. This CDR3 is 14 amino acids long. The CDR3 DNA reads TGTGCCAGCAGCTTGTTCAGGGATGAGGAAAAACTGTTTTTT. Its translation is CASSLFRDEEKLFF.